This T cell receptor beta chain was identified in a study of T cell responses to AZD1222 COVID-19 vaccine. Points on this clone: Its cognate antigen is unknown.

Libraries were prepared by immunoSEQ multiplex PCR; TCRdb keeps only in-frame clonotypes and omits some of them. Here the sample spans roughly 200,000 clones, more than 85% being singletons. Study-level findings and limits: Donors, mostly white British, included more females; clonal diversity was possibly underestimated. An increase in Spike-specific TCR breadth and depth was observed after two AZD1222 doses.

With 3 bases removed from V and 6 bases from J, the gap between germline ends came to 11 bases. Germline CDR1 is LNHDA and CDR2 is SQIVND (reference sequence). This CDR3 contains 13 residues. Sequencing was performed on peripheral blood, taken on day 0 of MenACWY control vaccination. The rearrangement joins TRBV19 to TRBJ1-1, with D perhaps TRBD1 (5 bases). The origin of this receptor is an adult in good health. CDR3 nucleotides: TGTGCCAGTAGTATGCAGGGAAATGCTGAAGCTTTCTTT. It is translated as CASSMQGNAEAFF.